Each of the 7 T cell receptor beta chains below was sequenced from the same sample in a study of OX40 agonist ivuxolimab in advanced cancers. Using immunoSEQ multiplex PCR, the repertoire was profiled, and TCRdb retains in-frame clones only, with some absent. Among approximately 99,000 clones listed, roughly 95% were seen once. This material consisted of CD4+ or CD8+ T cells sorted from blood, taken in a trial of the OX40 agonist ivuxolimab. The receptors were gathered from an adult with an advanced solid tumor such as melanoma, head and neck, liver or kidney cancer.

The chain uses TRBV18 and TRBJ1-3; D gene unclear. Germline V gene data show CDR1 as KGHSH and CDR2 as LQKENI. The CDR3 sequence is 15 residues long. With 2 bases removed from V and 0 bases from J, the gap between germline ends came to 8 bases. The CDR3 loop reads CASSPYEGSGNTIYF. CDR3 in DNA: TGTGCCAGCTCACCATACGAGGGCTCTGGAAACACCATATATTTT.

CDR3 loop: CASSFLGRVGPPEETQYF. The CDR3 DNA reads as TGTGCCAGCAGTTTCCTGGGAAGGGTTGGCCCCCCAGAGGAGACCCAGTACTTC. The V gene is TRBV27, the J gene TRBJ2-5; D is undetermined. V was trimmed by 3 bases and J by 5 bases, leaving 25 bases between them. The CDR3 is 18 amino acids. Per germline, CDR1 MNHEY and CDR2 SMNVEV (reference sequence).

The gene calls are TRBV5-1 and TRBJ2-7; D is uncertain. The CDR3 loop spans 13 amino acids. Trimming took off 0 bases at V and 0 bases at J, with 4 bases between the two ends. CDR1 is SGHRS and CDR2 is YFSETQ in the germline V gene. The CDR3 region is CASSLVPSYEQYF. CDR3 sequence (DNA): TGCGCCAGCAGCTTGGTTCCCTCCTACGAGCAGTACTTC.

The gene calls are TRBV28 and TRBJ1-1; D remains ambiguous. The V gene lost 5 bases and the J gene lost 5 bases, with 15 bases spanning the gap. CDR1 MDHEN and CDR2 SYDVKM come from the germline V gene. The CDR3 loop spans 14 amino acids. This CDR3 reads CASSPGGMGTEAFF. DNA for the CDR3: TGTGCCAGCAGTCCAGGTGGAATGGGGACTGAAGCTTTCTTT.

This rearrangement joins TRBV28 to TRBJ2-2; D is uncertain. CDR1 and CDR2 from the germline V gene are MDHEN and SYDVKM. The length of the CDR3 is 14 residues. Trimming pared 6 bases from V and 1 base from J, leaving 9 bases between. In nucleotides, the CDR3 is TGTGCCAGCAGGATAACCGGGAACACCGGGGAGCTGTTTTTT. Amino acid sequence: CASRITGNTGELFF. Full variable domain (missing parts from reference TRBV28 and TRBJ2-2): DVKVTQSSRYLVKRTGEKVFLECVQDMDHENMFWYRQDPGLGLRLIYFSYDVKMKEKGDIPEGYSVSREKKERFSLILESASTNQTSMYLCASRITGNTGELFFGEGSRLTVL.

The CDR3 sequence is CANRGDGRYEQYF. In DNA form, the CDR3 reads TGTGCCAACCGGGGCGATGGAAGATACGAGCAGTACTTC. This chain uses TRBV6-1 with TRBJ2-7, with D perhaps TRBD1 or TRBD2 (5 bases each). The CDR3 covers 13 residues. Per germline, CDR1 MNHNS and CDR2 SASEGT. With 10 bases removed from V and 4 bases from J, the gap between germline ends came to 17 bases.

This sequence joins TRBV7-9 and TRBJ2-3; D is unclear. This CDR3 is built from 15 residues. CDR1 is SEHNR and CDR2 is FQNEAQ in the germline V gene (reference sequence). Trimming stripped 3 bases from V and 0 bases from J, with 10 bases between. Here the CDR3 DNA reads TGTGCCAGCAGCTTTGGGGAAACTAGCACAGATACGCAGTATTTT. Its protein product is CASSFGETSTDTQYF.